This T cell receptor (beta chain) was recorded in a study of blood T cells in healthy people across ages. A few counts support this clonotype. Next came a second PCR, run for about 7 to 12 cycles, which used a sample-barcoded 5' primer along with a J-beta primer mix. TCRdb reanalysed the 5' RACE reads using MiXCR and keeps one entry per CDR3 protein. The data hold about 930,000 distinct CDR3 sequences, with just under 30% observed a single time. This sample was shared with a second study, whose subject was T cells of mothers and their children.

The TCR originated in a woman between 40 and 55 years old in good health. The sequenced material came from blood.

CDR3 sequence (DNA): TGTGCCAGTAGTGCGGACAGAAACATTCAGTACTTC. Its protein is CASSADRNIQYF. This chain joins TRBV19 and TRBJ2-4, with D maybe TRBD1 (6 bases). The V and J ends lost 5 bases and 6 bases respectively, with 8 bases between them. This CDR3 contains 12 residues. Looked up from germline, CDR1 is LNHDA and CDR2 is SQIVND (reference sequence).